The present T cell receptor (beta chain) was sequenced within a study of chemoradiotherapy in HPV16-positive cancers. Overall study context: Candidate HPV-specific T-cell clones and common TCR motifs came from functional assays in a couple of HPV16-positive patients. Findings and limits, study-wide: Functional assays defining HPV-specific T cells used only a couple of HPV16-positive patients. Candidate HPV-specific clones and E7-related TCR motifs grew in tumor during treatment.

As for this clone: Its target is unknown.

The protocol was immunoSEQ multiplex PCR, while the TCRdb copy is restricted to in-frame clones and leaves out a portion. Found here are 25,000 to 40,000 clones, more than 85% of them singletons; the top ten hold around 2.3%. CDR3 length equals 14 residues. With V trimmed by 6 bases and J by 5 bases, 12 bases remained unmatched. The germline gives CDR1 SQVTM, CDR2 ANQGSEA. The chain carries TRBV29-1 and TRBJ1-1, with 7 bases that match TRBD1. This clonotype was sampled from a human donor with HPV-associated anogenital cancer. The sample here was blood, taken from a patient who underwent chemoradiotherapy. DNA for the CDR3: TGCAGCGTGGGAACCGGGACAGCGGGTACTGAAGCTTTCTTT. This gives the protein CSVGTGTAGTEAFF.